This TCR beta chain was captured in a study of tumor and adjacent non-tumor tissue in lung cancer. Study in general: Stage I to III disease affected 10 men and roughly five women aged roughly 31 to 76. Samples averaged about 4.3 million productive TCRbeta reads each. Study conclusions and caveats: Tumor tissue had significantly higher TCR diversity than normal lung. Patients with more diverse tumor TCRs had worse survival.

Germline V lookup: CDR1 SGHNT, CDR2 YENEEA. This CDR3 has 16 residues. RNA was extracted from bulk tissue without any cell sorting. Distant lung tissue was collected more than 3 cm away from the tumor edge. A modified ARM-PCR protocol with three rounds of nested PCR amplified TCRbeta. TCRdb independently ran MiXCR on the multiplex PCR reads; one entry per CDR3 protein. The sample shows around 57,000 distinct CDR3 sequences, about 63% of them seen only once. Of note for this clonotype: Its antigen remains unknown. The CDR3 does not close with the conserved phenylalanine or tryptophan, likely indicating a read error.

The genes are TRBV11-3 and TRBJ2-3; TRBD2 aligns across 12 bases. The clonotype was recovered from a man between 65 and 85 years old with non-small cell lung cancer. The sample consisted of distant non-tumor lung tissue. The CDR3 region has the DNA TGTGCCAGAAGCTCGCAGACTAGCGGGAGCCCAGATACGCAGTATTCT. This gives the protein CARSSQTSGSPDTQYS.